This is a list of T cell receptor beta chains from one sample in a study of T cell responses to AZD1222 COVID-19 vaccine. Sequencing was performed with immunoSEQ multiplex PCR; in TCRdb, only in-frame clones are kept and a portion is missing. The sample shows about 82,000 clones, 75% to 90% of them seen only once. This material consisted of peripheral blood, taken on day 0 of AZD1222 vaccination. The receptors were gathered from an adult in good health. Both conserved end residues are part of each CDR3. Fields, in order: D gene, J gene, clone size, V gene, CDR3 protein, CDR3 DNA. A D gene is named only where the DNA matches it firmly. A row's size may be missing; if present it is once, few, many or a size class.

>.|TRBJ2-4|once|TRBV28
CASSPGTTVAKNIQYF
TGTGCCAGCAGTCCCGGGACAACAGTAGCCAAAAACATTCAGTACTTC
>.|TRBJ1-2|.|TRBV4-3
CASSLSGAANYGYTF
TGCGCCAGCAGCCTTTCGGGGGCGGCTAACTATGGCTACACCTTC
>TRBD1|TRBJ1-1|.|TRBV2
CASRPQGANTEAFF
TGTGCCAGCAGGCCCCAGGGGGCGAACACTGAAGCTTTCTTT
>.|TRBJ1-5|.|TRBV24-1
CATSDSAGQPQHF
TGTGCCACCAGTGATTCCGCTGGTCAGCCCCAGCATTTT
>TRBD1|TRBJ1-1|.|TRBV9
CASSADRGLRGTEAFF
TGTGCCAGCAGCGCCGACAGGGGGCTCCGTGGCACTGAAGCTTTCTTT
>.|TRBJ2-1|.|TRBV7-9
CASSRTSYNEQFF
TGTGCCAGCAGCCGAACCTCCTACAATGAGCAGTTCTTC
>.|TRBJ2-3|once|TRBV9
CASSVYGRGPDTQYF
TGTGCCAGCAGCGTATATGGGCGGGGCCCAGATACGCAGTATTTT
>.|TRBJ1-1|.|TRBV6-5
CASAPTVEAFF
TGTGCCAGCGCCCCTACAGTTGAAGCTTTCTTT
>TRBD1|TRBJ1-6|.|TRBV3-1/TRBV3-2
CASSQGDRGYNSPLHF
TGTGCCAGCAGCCAAGGGGACAGGGGTTATAATTCACCCCTCCACTTT
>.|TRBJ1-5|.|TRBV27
CASSLVREGNQPQHF
TGTGCCAGCAGTTTAGTCAGGGAGGGCAATCAGCCCCAGCATTTT
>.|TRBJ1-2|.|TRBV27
CASSLQGSYGYTF
TGTGCCAGCAGTTTGCAAGGGAGCTATGGCTACACCTTC
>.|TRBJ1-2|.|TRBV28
CATMGGMGGYTF
TGTGCCACTATGGGGGGGATGGGAGGCTACACCTTC
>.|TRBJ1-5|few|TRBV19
CASSIWGNQPQHF
TGTGCCAGTAGTATCTGGGGAAATCAGCCCCAGCATTTT
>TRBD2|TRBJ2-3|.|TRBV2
CASRTSGGFTDTQYF
TGTGCCAGTAGGACTAGCGGGGGGTTCACAGATACGCAGTATTTT
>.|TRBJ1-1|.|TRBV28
CASSTLTGLTEAFF
TGTGCCAGCAGTACACTGACAGGCCTCACTGAAGCTTTCTTT
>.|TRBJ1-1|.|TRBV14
CASSLRMNTEAFF
TGTGCCAGCAGCCTCCGAATGAACACTGAAGCTTTCTTT
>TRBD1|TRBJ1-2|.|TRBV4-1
CASSQEAGQGLYGYTF
TGCGCCAGCAGCCAAGAGGCGGGACAGGGGCTGTATGGCTACACCTTC
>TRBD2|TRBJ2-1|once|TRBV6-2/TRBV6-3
CASSYKELAGWNEQFF
TGTGCCAGCAGTTACAAAGAGCTAGCGGGGTGGAATGAGCAGTTCTTC
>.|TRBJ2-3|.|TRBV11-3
CASSRGPAASTDTQYF
TGTGCCAGCAGCAGAGGACCGGCGGCTAGCACAGATACGCAGTATTTT
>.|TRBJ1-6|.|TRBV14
CASSQDPSGASPLHF
TGTGCCAGCAGCCAAGATCCGTCAGGGGCTTCACCCCTCCACTTT
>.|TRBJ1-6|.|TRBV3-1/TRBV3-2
CASVRGSALRSPLHF
TGTGCCTCAGTCAGGGGATCGGCGTTACGTTCACCCCTCCACTTT
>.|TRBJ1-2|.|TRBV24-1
CATSDLYLTNYGYTF
TGTGCCACCAGTGATTTGTACCTAACTAACTATGGCTACACCTTC